What follows are 30 T cell receptor beta chains derived from one specimen sequenced in a study of CD8 T cells in Susac syndrome. An amount of RNA that ranged from roughly 0.45 to 1 ug was reverse transcribed with random hexamers. TCRdb re-derived calls from the immunoSEQ multiplex PCR reads in MiXCR, one entry per CDR3 protein. The table lists about 130,000 distinct CDR3 sequences, approximately 96% of them singletons, with over 0.2% in the top ten. Sequencing was carried out using CD8+ T cells from PBMCs. The receptors stem from a human donor with Susac syndrome.

The chain links TRBV20-1 to TRBJ2-1, with 8 bases matching TRBD2. With 6 bases clipped from V and 5 bases from J, the junction kept 12 bases outside the gene matches. This CDR3 spans 15 amino acids. Germline-derived CDR1 and CDR2 are DFQATT and SNEGSKA (reference sequence). Here the CDR3 reads CSASELAGYHNEQFF. The CDR3 DNA sequence: TGCAGTGCGAGCGAGCTAGCGGGCTACCACAATGAGCAGTTCTTC.

The chain links TRBV20-1 to TRBJ2-5; no definite D call. This CDR3 is built from 13 residues. CDR1 DFQATT and CDR2 SNEGSKA come from the germline V gene (reference sequence). The V and J ends lost 1 base and 5 bases respectively, with 11 bases between them. CDR3 nucleotides: TGCAGTGCTAGAGGCCTGGAGTGGGAGACCCAGTACTTC. Its translation is CSARGLEWETQYF.

The CDR3 spells CASALGAQREWAEQYF. CDR3 bases: TGTGCTAGTGCCCTAGGCGCCCAGCGGGAGTGGGCCGAGCAGTACTTC. The chain employs TRBV12-5 and TRBJ2-7; 8 bases map to TRBD2. The length of the CDR3 is 16 residues. The trim removed 7 bases at V and 6 bases at J, leaving 17 bases unmatched. Germline CDR1 LGHNT, CDR2 FRNRAP. The full variable domain, with the rest looked up from reference TRBV12-5 and TRBJ2-7, is DARVTQTPRHKVTEMGQEVTMRCQPILGHNTVFWYRQTMMQGLELLAYFRNRAPLDDSGMPKDRFSAEMPDATLATLKIQPSEPRDSAVYFCASALGAQREWAEQYFGPGTRLTVT.

V usage is TRBV28 and J usage is TRBJ2-6, with a possible D match to TRBD1 (6 bases). This CDR3 spans 18 amino acids. V was cut by 5 bases and J by 0 bases, with 17 bases left in between. Germline lookup yields CDR1 MDHEN and CDR2 SYDVKM. This CDR3 reads CASSELTGPLSGANVLTF. Written as DNA, the CDR3 is TGTGCCAGCAGTGAACTGACAGGCCCCCTCTCTGGGGCCAACGTCCTGACTTTC.

V and J are TRBV30 and TRBJ2-1; D uncertain. This CDR3 has 15 amino acids. From germline, CDR1 is GTSNPN and CDR2 SVGIG (reference sequence). V was shortened by 5 bases and J by 3 bases, with 17 bases between the two germline ends. The CDR3 loop reads CAWVSVGGHYNEQFF. In nucleotides, the CDR3 is TGTGCCTGGGTCTCGGTGGGCGGCCACTACAATGAGCAGTTCTTC.

This chain uses TRBV30 with TRBJ2-3; 7 bases agree with TRBD1. After removal of 5 bases from V and 0 bases from J, the junction contained 5 bases not matched to a gene. Per germline, CDR1 GTSNPN and CDR2 SVGIG (reference sequence). There are 14 residues in the CDR3. For the CDR3, the DNA is TGTGCCTGGGGACGACAGGGTAGCACAGATACGCAGTATTTT. It is translated as CAWGRQGSTDTQYF.

The rearrangement uses TRBV9 and TRBJ1-2, with TRBD1 matching 8 bases. Germline CDR1 and CDR2: SGDLS and YYNGEE. This CDR3 has 16 residues. J gave up 4 bases and V 0 bases, and 8 bases lay outside the gene matches. The CDR3 nucleotides read TGTGCCAGCAGCGTAGGGGGACAGGACCGATTCTATGGCTACACCTTC. The encoded protein is CASSVGGQDRFYGYTF.

The chain uses TRBV20-1 and TRBJ2-1, with TRBD2 identical over 11 bases. The CDR3 totals 15 residues. Germline V CDR1 and CDR2: DFQATT, SNEGSKA (reference sequence). The V gene end was trimmed by 1 base and the J gene end by 4 bases; junction bases not matched to a gene: 3. This CDR3 reads CSARGLAGIYNEQFF. Here the CDR3 DNA reads TGCAGTGCTAGAGGACTAGCGGGAATATACAATGAGCAGTTCTTC.

This sequence joins TRBV12-3 or TRBV12-4 and TRBJ2-1; 12 positions agree with TRBD2. V dropped 6 bases and J dropped 7; count of bases not matched to a gene: 10. This CDR3 spans 16 amino acids. The CDR3 region has the DNA TGTGCCAGCAGCCGCGGGGGGACTAGCGGGCCGAATGAGCAGTTCTTC. Residues: CASSRGGTSGPNEQFF.

The rearrangement joins TRBV5-4 to TRBJ1-2; D gene unclear. The CDR3 is 14 residues long. Deletions cut 6 bases from V and 3 bases from J, with 15 bases between. CDR1 is SGHNT, CDR2 YYREEE, per germline (reference sequence). The CDR3 spells CASTSSSGYYGYTF. The CDR3 nucleotides read TGTGCCAGCACCTCTTCGTCAGGCTACTATGGCTACACCTTC.

This sequence joins TRBV4-2 and TRBJ2-1; 8 bases map to TRBD2. The germline CDR1 and CDR2 sequences are LGHNA and YNFKEQ. The V and J ends lost 0 bases and 7 bases, in that order; junction bases with no gene match: 8. The CDR3 runs to 16 residues. CDR3 region: CASSQDGSGSGNEQFF. The CDR3 DNA follows: TGTGCCAGCAGCCAAGATGGAAGCGGGAGTGGGAATGAGCAGTTCTTC.

The V call is TRBV13, the J call TRBJ2-1; D not resolved. The CDR3 totals 15 residues. Trimming removed 1 base from V and 2 bases from J, with 9 bases in between. Per the germline V gene, CDR1 is PRHDT and CDR2 is FYEKMQ (reference sequence). The CDR3 loop reads CASSLESGPYNEQFF. The CDR3 coding sequence is TGTGCCAGCAGCTTAGAGTCGGGTCCCTACAATGAGCAGTTCTTC.

Only one count was recorded for this clonotype. V and J are TRBV11-2 and TRBJ2-7; the D is unclear. The CDR3 extends over 16 amino acids. Trimming stripped 5 bases from V and 2 bases from J, with 19 bases between. Germline assignment: CDR1 SGHAT and CDR2 FQNNGV. This CDR3 reads CASSRLRVGTTYEQYF. The CDR3 region has the DNA TGTGCCAGCAGCCGCCTTCGGGTGGGAACCACCTACGAGCAGTACTTC. The entire variable domain, with the rest obtained from reference TRBV11-2 and TRBJ2-7, is as follows: EAGVAQSPRYKIIEKRQSVAFWCNPISGHATLYWYQQILGQGPKLLIQFQNNGVVDDSQLPKDRFSAERLKGVDSTLKIQPAKLEDSAVYLCASSRLRVGTTYEQYFGPGTRLTVT.

The J gene is TRBJ2-1, the V gene TRBV3-1; D not certain. With 4 bases removed from V and 8 bases from J, the gap between germline ends came to 12 bases. The CDR3 is 13 residues long. Germline CDR1 and CDR2: LGHDT and YNNKEL (reference sequence). The CDR3, as DNA: TGTGCCAGCAGCCTTTCAGCGTGGCATGAGCAGTTCTTC. It yields the protein CASSLSAWHEQFF.

The gene calls are TRBV4-1 and TRBJ2-1; TRBD2 is a possible D gene (7 bases). Germline loops: CDR1 MGHRA, CDR2 YSYEKL. The CDR3 has 14 amino acids. V was cut by 10 bases and J by 9 bases, with 22 bases left in between. The chain's CDR3 is CATKEVGGLSEQFF. DNA of the CDR3: TGCGCCACCAAAGAGGTGGGGGGGCTGAGTGAGCAGTTCTTC.

The chain combines TRBV3-1 with TRBJ2-7; D may be TRBD1 or TRBD2 (5 bases each). The germline V gene encodes CDR1 LGHDT and CDR2 YNNKEL (reference sequence). Deletions cut 4 bases from V and 3 bases from J, with 13 bases between. The CDR3 sequence is 14 residues long. This chain's CDR3 is CASSRGYGNYEQYF. In DNA form, the CDR3 reads TGTGCCAGCAGCCGGGGGTATGGAAACTACGAGCAGTACTTC.

The chain joins TRBV5-6 to TRBJ2-3, with TRBD2 as a possible D gene (5 bases). Looked up from germline, CDR1 is SGHDT and CDR2 is YYEEEE. The ends were cut back, 0 bases at V and 4 bases at J, with 12 bases in the middle. The CDR3 has 15 residues. CDR3 amino acids: CASSLATGWADTQYF. DNA for the CDR3: TGTGCCAGCAGCTTGGCAACGGGATGGGCAGATACGCAGTATTTT.

The chain recombines TRBV29-1 with TRBJ1-1, with 7 positions matching TRBD1. This CDR3 has 13 residues. V lost 6 bases to trimming and J lost 4 bases; unmatched junction nucleotides: 8. Looked up from germline, CDR1 is SQVTM and CDR2 is ANQGSEA. CDR3 coding DNA: TGCAGCGTCACAACAGGGGAGGGCACTGAAGCTTTCTTT. This sequence encodes CSVTTGEGTEAFF.

This clonotype occurred once. This chain joins TRBV12-3 or TRBV12-4 and TRBJ2-3; D unresolved. This CDR3 is built from 14 residues. The V end lost 3 bases, the J end lost 0 bases, and 7 bases lay between the germline ends. CDR3 DNA sequence: TGTGCCAGCAGTTTTGGGATTAGCACAGATACGCAGTATTTT. This gives the protein CASSFGISTDTQYF.

The chain is built from TRBV27 and TRBJ2-1; 10 bases are shared with TRBD2. With 10 bases clipped from V and 4 bases from J, the junction kept 7 bases outside the gene matches. The CDR3 has 14 residues. Looked up from germline, CDR1 is MNHEY and CDR2 is SMNVEV (reference sequence). CDR3 sequence: CATLAGELYNEQFF. CDR3 DNA sequence: TGTGCCACCCTAGCGGGGGAGCTATACAATGAGCAGTTCTTC.

V gene TRBV20-1 combines with J gene TRBJ2-5; D may match TRBD1 or TRBD2 (5 bases each). Germline assignment: CDR1 DFQATT and CDR2 SNEGSKA (reference sequence). Trimming removed 0 bases from V and 4 bases from J, with 12 bases in between. CDR3 length: 14 residues. The CDR3 sequence: CSAREGTRGETQYF. In DNA, the CDR3 is TGCAGTGCTAGAGAGGGGACCCGGGGAGAGACCCAGTACTTC.

Concerning this clonotype itself: Sequence at one end of the junction differs from germline and may be a read error. V gene TRBV28 combines with J gene TRBJ1-5, with 9 bases identical to TRBD1. CDR1 is MDHEN and CDR2 is SYDVKM in the germline V gene. CDR3 length equals 16 residues. The CDR3 spells CASSRNAQGAGQPQQF. The CDR3 DNA sequence: TGTGCCAGCAGCCGAAACGCACAGGGGGCGGGTCAGCCCCAGCAATTT. Drawing the rest from reference TRBV28 and TRBJ1-5, the complete variable domain is DVKVTQSSRYLVKRTGEKVFLECVQDMDHENMFWYRQDPGLGLRLIYFSYDVKMKEKGDIPEGYSVSREKKERFSLILESASTNQTSMYLCASSRNAQGAGQPQQFGDGTRLSIL.

The rearrangement links TRBV5-5 to TRBJ1-2; D not resolved. The germline CDR1 and CDR2 sequences are SGHKS and YYEKEE (reference sequence). The V end was cut by 2 bases, the J end by 4 bases, with 15 bases between. The length of the CDR3 is 15 residues. CDR3 amino acids: CASSLTDPSGYGYTF. CDR3 sequence (DNA): TGTGCCAGCAGCTTAACGGACCCCTCGGGCTATGGCTACACCTTC.

This rearrangement joins TRBV7-2 to TRBJ2-1, with D perhaps being TRBD1 or TRBD2 (5 bases each). The ends were cut back, 5 bases at V and 8 bases at J, with 13 bases in the middle. Germline assignment: CDR1 SGHTA and CDR2 FQGNSA. The length of the CDR3 is 13 residues. This chain's CDR3 is CASSRDLRHEQFF. CDR3 sequence (DNA): TGTGCCAGCAGCCGGGACCTCCGGCATGAGCAGTTCTTC.

Here the CDR3 DNA reads TGTGCCTGGAGTGAGGCGCCAGAAGCTTTCTTT. This sequence encodes CAWSEAPEAFF. The chain has TRBV30 and TRBJ1-1; unclear D gene. This CDR3 contains 11 residues. Germline V lookup: CDR1 GTSNPN, CDR2 SVGIG (reference sequence). V lost 1 base to trimming and J lost 8 bases, with 8 bases between them. Complete variable domain (other parts from reference TRBV30 and TRBJ1-1): SQTIHQWPATLVQPVGSPLSLECTVEGTSNPNLYWYRQAAGRGLQLLFYSVGIGQISSEVPQNLSASRPQDRQFILSSKKLLLSDSGFYLCAWSEAPEAFFGQGTRLTVV.

This chain joins TRBV28 and TRBJ1-2, with D perhaps TRBD1 (5 bases). Germline CDR1 reads MDHEN; CDR2 reads SYDVKM. Trimming removed 5 bases at V and 4 bases at J, with 11 bases between. There are 13 residues in the CDR3. DNA of the CDR3: TGTGCCAGCAGTCCCCGGGGGGGCTATGGCTACACCTTC. This translates into CASSPRGGYGYTF.

This chain uses TRBV27 with TRBJ1-6; D gene uncertain. CDR1 is MNHEY and CDR2 is SMNVEV in the germline V gene (reference sequence). V was pared by 2 bases and J by 3 bases, with 8 bases between. This CDR3 has 15 amino acids. The CDR3 protein is CASSLATGYNSPLHF. In DNA form, the CDR3 reads TGTGCCAGCAGTTTAGCCACGGGCTATAATTCACCCCTCCACTTT.

The V and J genes are TRBV5-1 and TRBJ1-2; TRBD1 is a possible D gene (6 bases). This CDR3 contains 16 residues. Looked up from germline, CDR1 is SGHRS and CDR2 is YFSETQ. The V end lost 0 bases, the J end lost 3 bases, and 15 bases lay between the germline ends. The CDR3 DNA reads as TGCGCCAGCAGCTTGGTTGGGGACACTTCGGACTATGGCTACACCTTC. Encoded protein: CASSLVGDTSDYGYTF.

The chain employs TRBV4-2 and TRBJ2-5, with TRBD1 matching 7 bases. Germline-derived CDR1 and CDR2 are LGHNA and YNFKEQ. V gave up 4 bases and J gave up 2 bases; unmatched junction bases: 16. This CDR3 has 18 amino acids. CDR3: CASSLGLSNRGRQETQYF. As DNA, the CDR3 is TGTGCCAGCAGCCTAGGACTTTCGAACAGGGGCCGGCAAGAGACCCAGTACTTC.

This clonotype appeared once. J is TRBJ2-2 and V is TRBV7-9, with 11 bases aligning to TRBD2. Germline assignment: CDR1 SEHNR and CDR2 FQNEAQ (reference sequence). The CDR3 covers 17 residues. The V and J ends lost 5 bases and 5 bases, in that order; junction bases with no gene match: 10. The CDR3 region has the DNA TGTGCCAGCAGCCCCGTACTAGCGGGAGTCTGGACCGGGGAGCTGTTTTTT. Encoded protein: CASSPVLAGVWTGELFF.